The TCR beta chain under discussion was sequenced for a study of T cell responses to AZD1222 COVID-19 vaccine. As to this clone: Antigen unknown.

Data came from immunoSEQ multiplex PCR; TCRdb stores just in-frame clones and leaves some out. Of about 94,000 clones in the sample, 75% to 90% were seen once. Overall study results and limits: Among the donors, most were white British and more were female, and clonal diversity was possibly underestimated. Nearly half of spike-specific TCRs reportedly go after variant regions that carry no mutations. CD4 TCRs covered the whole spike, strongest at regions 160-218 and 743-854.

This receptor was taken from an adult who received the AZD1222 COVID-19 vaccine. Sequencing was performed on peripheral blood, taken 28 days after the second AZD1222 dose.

CDR3 sequence (DNA): TGTGCCAGCAGCTTGGCTAGCGGGAGGAACGAGCAGTACTTC. Translating it yields CASSLASGRNEQYF. The V and J genes are TRBV7-2 and TRBJ2-7, with 11 bases fitting TRBD2. Per germline, CDR1 SGHTA and CDR2 FQGNSA. The CDR3 covers 14 residues. V shed 3 bases, J shed 5 bases, and the junction held 3 bases outside the gene matches. The full variable domain, completed using reference TRBV7-2 and TRBJ2-7, is GAGVSQSPSNKVTEKGKDVELRCDPISGHTALYWYRQSLGQGLEFLIYFQGNSAPDKSGLPSDRFSAERTGGSVSTLTIQRTQQEDSAVYLCASSLASGRNEQYFGPGTRLTVT.